What follows are 9 T cell receptor beta chains derived from one specimen sequenced in a study of blood T cell repertoires in COVID-19. TCRdb's table, derived via immunoSEQ multiplex PCR, lists solely in-frame clones and lacks some. The profile shows about 350,000 clones, around 87% of them singletons. The sample was PBMCs or T cells enriched from blood (not recorded which). The receptor set was obtained from a woman aged 25 to 39 who had recovered from COVID-19.

On this clone itself: The junction departs from the called germline gene at one end, perhaps through a read error. This rearrangement joins TRBV5-5 to TRBJ2-5; D is possibly TRBD2 (6 bases). This CDR3 is 16 amino acids long. Germline loops: CDR1 SGHKS, CDR2 YYEKEE (reference sequence). The CDR3 DNA reads TGTGCCAGCAACTTGCCTGAGCGGGTACTCCAAGAGACCCAGTACTTC. Its translation is CASNLPERVLQETQYF.

The J gene is TRBJ2-1, the V gene TRBV5-4; 8 nucleotides align to TRBD2. Germline lookup yields CDR1 SGHNT and CDR2 YYREEE (reference sequence). The CDR3 length is 16 residues. The ends lost 4 bases at V and 3 bases at J; junction bases unmatched: 9. Here the CDR3 reads CASSPSVGGGYNEQFF. Written as DNA, the CDR3 is TGTGCCAGCAGCCCCTCTGTCGGGGGGGGCTACAATGAGCAGTTCTTC.

The V and J genes are TRBV6-4 and TRBJ2-1; 9 bases align to TRBD2. This CDR3 has 15 residues. Germline-derived CDR1 and CDR2 are MRHNA and SNTAGT. V lost 4 bases and J lost 3; bases outside the gene matches: 4. CDR3 sequence reads: CASSAVAGDYNEQFF. DNA for the CDR3: TGTGCCAGCAGTGCAGTAGCGGGGGACTACAATGAGCAGTTCTTC.

The J gene is TRBJ1-2, the V gene TRBV18; 9 bases fit TRBD1. This CDR3 contains 14 residues. The J segment lost 5 bases and the V segment lost 6 bases, leaving 7 bases of the junction unmatched. CDR1 and CDR2 from the germline V gene are KGHSH and LQKENI. CDR3: CASSRDRAKYGYTF. The CDR3 DNA sequence: TGTGCCAGCTCCCGGGACAGGGCAAAGTATGGCTACACCTTC. Full variable domain (missing parts from reference TRBV18 and TRBJ1-2): NAGVMQNPRHLVRRRGQEARLRCSPMKGHSHVYWYRQLPEEGLKFMVYLQKENIIDESGMPKERFSAEFPKEGPSILRIQQVVRGDSAAYFCASSRDRAKYGYTFGSGTRLTVV.

The chain joins TRBV4-3 to TRBJ2-2, with 8 bases lining up with TRBD1. This CDR3 contains 15 residues. V gave up 4 bases and J gave up 6 bases; unmatched junction bases: 7. CDR1 is LGHNA and CDR2 is YSLEER in the germline V gene. DNA of the CDR3: TGCGCCAGCAGCCGCGGACAGGGTATGGCCGGGGAGCTGTTTTTT. This codes for CASSRGQGMAGELFF.

The chain recombines TRBV6-5 with TRBJ2-7, with 10 bases that match TRBD1. Trimming took 6 bases from V and 5 from J; bases not matched to a gene: 10. The CDR3 is made up of 15 amino acids. Germline loops: CDR1 MNHEY, CDR2 SVGAGI. In nucleotides, the CDR3 is TGTGCCAGCAGCCGGACCGGGACAGGGGTCCACGAGCAGTACTTC. This codes for CASSRTGTGVHEQYF.

The genes are TRBV27 and TRBJ2-7; no firm D call. Trimming removed 5 bases from V and 3 bases from J, with 11 bases in between. CDR1 MNHEY and CDR2 SMNVEV come from the germline V gene (reference sequence). This CDR3 contains 13 residues. CDR3 in amino acids: CASSRELRYEQYF. For the CDR3, the DNA is TGTGCCAGCAGTCGAGAATTGCGCTACGAGCAGTACTTC.

The CDR3 DNA follows: TGTGCCAGCAGTGTAACAGGGGCACAGGTCTACGAGCAGTACTTC. It yields the protein CASSVTGAQVYEQYF. The V gene is TRBV2, the J gene TRBJ2-7; 7 nucleotides match TRBD1. Per germline, CDR1 SNHLY and CDR2 FYNNEI. The CDR3 has 15 amino acids. With V trimmed by 4 bases and J by 3 bases, 9 bases remained unmatched.

The rearrangement uses TRBV6-5 and TRBJ1-2; TRBD1 might be the D (6 bases). The V end was cut by 0 bases, the J end by 0 bases, with 11 bases between. This CDR3 comprises 16 residues. Germline values: CDR1 MNHEY, CDR2 SVGAGI. The CDR3 loop reads CASSYSPRTANYGYTF. CDR3 DNA: TGTGCCAGCAGTTACTCACCCAGGACAGCTAACTATGGCTACACCTTC.